This T cell receptor (beta chain) emerged from a study of shared clonotypes between healthy human individuals. Naive CD8 cells, CD45RO-negative and positively selected for CCR7, excluded terminally differentiated effector memory CD45RA+ cells. This clone was counted once. TCRdb's table, derived via immunoSEQ multiplex PCR, lists solely in-frame clones and lacks some. In the table there are about 2 million clones, over 85% of which are singletons. The CDR3 has 15 residues. After removal of 1 base from V and 2 bases from J, the junction contained 4 bases not matched to a gene. Looked up from germline, CDR1 is SGHDN and CDR2 is FVKESK.

The sequence came from a man aged 18 to 35 in good health. Sequencing was carried out using naive CD8+ T cells sorted from blood. The V gene is TRBV14, the J gene TRBJ2-7; 8 bases align to TRBD2. CDR3 in DNA: TGTGCCAGCAGCCAAGCTATTAGCGGGACCTACGAGCAGTACTTC. Protein sequence: CASSQAISGTYEQYF.